A selection of T cell receptor beta chains follows, all from one sample in a study of blood T cell repertoires in COVID-19. Generated by immunoSEQ multiplex PCR, the TCRdb table keeps only in-frame clones and is missing some. The table records fewer than 250,000 clones, 70% to 90% of them present only once. Input material: peripheral blood. These receptors were obtained from a woman aged 55-70 years with active or convalescent COVID-19. CDR3s leave out the opening cysteine and the closing phenylalanine or tryptophan. Clone size is stated in some rows and not others, as once, few, many or a class when expanded.

j_gene | v_gene | abundance | CDR3aa
TRBJ1-2 | TRBV27 | NA | ASSLVQGVDGYT
TRBJ2-7 | TRBV6-5 | NA | ASSYSRDTSYEQY
TRBJ2-7 | TRBV6-2/TRBV6-3 | once | ASSLMGRPAYEQY
TRBJ1-1 | TRBV10-3 | once | AISEYPGRGEAF
TRBJ2-3 | TRBV19 | once | ASSIPAGGADTQY
TRBJ1-5 | TRBV28 | once | ASISGDLGNQPQH
TRBJ2-7 | TRBV20-1 | NA | SASRAGEGEQY
TRBJ2-5 | TRBV5-4 | few | ASSLAGRQETQY
TRBJ2-1 | TRBV7-9 | NA | ASSYGGLAQNEQF
TRBJ1-3 | TRBV7-7 | NA | ASSSHGPGSGNTIY
TRBJ2-1 | TRBV2 | NA | ASRKGQRGF
TRBJ1-6 | TRBV3-1/TRBV3-2 | once | ASSQVAGNSPLH
TRBJ2-1 | TRBV2 | NA | ASTLSYNEQF
TRBJ1-2 | TRBV29-1 | NA | SVDRGVAGYT
TRBJ2-2 | TRBV19 | NA | ASSINRVGGELF
TRBJ1-5 | TRBV28 | NA | ASSPTGTGDSYSNQPQH
TRBJ2-7 | TRBV19 | NA | ASSSNGQGWYEQY
TRBJ2-3 | TRBV6-5 | NA | ASSYSVYTDTQY
TRBJ2-7 | TRBV18 | NA | ASSAYRGTGEHEQY
TRBJ2-2 | TRBV6-4 | NA | ASSEVAGYTGELF
TRBJ1-1 | TRBV5-6 | once | ASSLTGSGTEAF
TRBJ2-7 | TRBV19 | NA | ASSFSGIVYEQY
TRBJ2-3 | TRBV18 | NA | ASSPLGGVSTDTQY
TRBJ2-7 | TRBV28 | NA | ASSLSGGVYEQY
TRBJ2-2 | TRBV10-1 | NA | ASSELGDSGELF
TRBJ2-7 | TRBV6-5 | NA | ASSYSPGLAGEQY
TRBJ1-1 | TRBV7-9 | NA | ASRQATQPNTEAF
TRBJ2-3 | TRBV5-5 | NA | ASSLPVTDTQY
TRBJ1-2 | TRBV5-4 | NA | ASSSPTGNYGYT
TRBJ1-1 | TRBV11-3 | many | ASSVPGQGTEAF
TRBJ2-2 | TRBV3-1/TRBV3-2 | few | ASSRGLAVTGELF
TRBJ1-4 | TRBV3-1/TRBV3-2 | NA | ASSQDPGRNEKLF
TRBJ1-1 | TRBV6-4 | NA | ASSFRGSARNTEAF
TRBJ2-7 | TRBV6-5 | NA | ASSSGSIQGDEQY
TRBJ1-6 | TRBV11-2 | NA | ASTPEGNSPLH
TRBJ1-1 | TRBV18 | NA | ASSRTFNTEAF
TRBJ2-3 | TRBV6-4 | NA | ASSEGSGGVADTQY
TRBJ1-5 | TRBV29-1 | NA | SVRQGGTNQPQH
TRBJ2-2 | TRBV7-8 | NA | ASSHSFAGELF
TRBJ2-1 | TRBV7-8 | NA | ASSLVQGPGDEQF
TRBJ2-7 | TRBV21-1 | NA | ASSKALGLADSYEQY
TRBJ2-1 | TRBV20-1 | once | STVEQF
TRBJ2-1 | TRBV3-1/TRBV3-2 | NA | ASSPIGTSGGPQF
TRBJ2-2 | TRBV7-2 | NA | ASSLLRRNSGELF
TRBJ1-5 | TRBV6-2/TRBV6-3 | few | ASSYWGPRNQPQH
TRBJ2-2 | TRBV6-5 | NA | ASTRGGGELF
TRBJ2-4 | TRBV5-4 | NA | ASSYELGWGLAKNIQY
TRBJ1-5 | TRBV7-3 | few | ASRPGQGYNQPQH
TRBJ2-3 | TRBV27 | once | ASSSVSWDTQY
TRBJ2-1 | TRBV7-9 | NA | ASSSGTFYNEQF
TRBJ2-2 | TRBV5-1 | NA | ASSLGVAGGLPNTGELF
TRBJ2-3 | TRBV5-1 | NA | ASSLTPSAGGPDTQY
TRBJ1-1 | TRBV11-2 | NA | ASSLLTGRGTEAF
TRBJ2-5 | TRBV9 | few | ASSVWTGSQETQY
TRBJ2-2 | TRBV7-2 | NA | ASSWSSGGTNTGELF
TRBJ1-2 | TRBV9 | NA | ASSVVGGPFGYT
TRBJ1-2 | TRBV2 | NA | AIPSSEGSDGYT
TRBJ1-5 | TRBV27 | NA | ASSLFPTGSQPQH
TRBJ2-3 | TRBV6-5 | NA | ASSYSGADTQY